A selection of T cell receptor beta chains follows, all from one sample in a study of cytomegalovirus exposure and HLA in healthy donors. Profiled with immunoSEQ multiplex PCR; TCRdb holds only in-frame clones, not every one. The sample shows approximately 190,000 clones, approximately 84% of them seen only once. Sequencing input: PBMCs. All receptors derive from a young man in good health and CMV-seropositive. Each CDR3 is given with its conserved first and last residue. D genes are given only for firm matches. Only part of the rows carry a size: once, few, many, or a class if the clone is expanded.

j_call d_call clone_size v_call cdr3_nt cdr3_aa
TRBJ2-5 NA NA TRBV9 TGTGCCAGCAGCGTAGGCGACTCAAAAGAGACCCAGTACTTC CASSVGDSKETQYF
TRBJ1-1 NA NA TRBV5-4 TGTGCCAGCAGCACCCTGAACGGGGGCACTGAAGCTTTCTTT CASSTLNGGTEAFF
TRBJ2-1 TRBD2 NA TRBV7-8 TGTGCCAGCAGCCCCATTAGCGGGAACTACAATGAGCAGTTCTTC CASSPISGNYNEQFF
TRBJ1-5 NA NA TRBV7-8 TGTGCCAGCAGCTCATGGGTGGGGGGGGCTCATCAGCCCCAGCATTTT CASSSWVGGAHQPQHF
TRBJ2-5 NA NA TRBV6-5 TGTGCCAGCAGTTACGTCGGGATGGGGGCCGGGGAGACCCAGTACTTC CASSYVGMGAGETQYF
TRBJ2-1 TRBD2 NA TRBV25-1 TGTGCCAGCAGTGGACGACTAGCGGGGTACAATGAGCAGTTCTTC CASSGRLAGYNEQFF
TRBJ1-1 TRBD1 once TRBV11-2 TGTGCCAGCAGCCCACGGGACAGGGGCCGGATGAACACTGAAGCTTTCTTT CASSPRDRGRMNTEAFF
TRBJ2-2 NA once TRBV19 TGTGCCAGTAGTATGCCGGCCGGGGAGCTGTTTTTT CASSMPAGELFF
TRBJ1-2 NA once TRBV28 TGTGCCAGCAGCCGCCCGGGGTACTATGGCTACACCTTC CASSRPGYYGYTF
TRBJ1-1 NA NA TRBV9 TGTGCCAGCAGCTCAGACAGTCTAGGCTTTGGAGCTTTCTTT CASSSDSLGFGAFF
TRBJ2-3 NA NA TRBV2 TGTGCAGCCGAAGGAGGGCTAGCGAACACAGATACGCAGTATTTT CAAEGGLANTDTQYF
TRBJ2-7 NA NA TRBV19 TGTGCCAGTAGTCCCCAGGGAAACTCCTACGAGCAGTACTTC CASSPQGNSYEQYF
TRBJ1-2 NA NA TRBV6-5 TGTGCCAGCAGTTACACGCGGGGTGGCTATGGCTACACCTTC CASSYTRGGYGYTF
TRBJ2-3 TRBD2 NA TRBV4-2 TGTGCCAGCAGCCAAGAAGAGCGGGAGGCAGATACGCAGTATTTT CASSQEEREADTQYF
TRBJ2-3 NA NA TRBV6-6 TGTGCCAGCAGCCAGCGGGTTAGCACAGATACGCAGTATTTT CASSQRVSTDTQYF
TRBJ2-2 NA once TRBV7-9 TGTGCCAGCAGCGCCAGTAAAGTTGTTACCGGGGAGCTGTTTTTT CASSASKVVTGELFF
TRBJ2-3 NA NA TRBV7-9 TGTGCCAGCAGCAAAATTTCTAGCGCCCGAGGGGATACGCAGTATTTT CASSKISSARGDTQYF
TRBJ2-1 NA NA TRBV29-1 TGCAGCGTTGTCCCTCGGAGGACCTTTTACAATGAGCAGTTCTTC CSVVPRRTFYNEQFF
TRBJ1-2 TRBD1 NA TRBV28 TGTGCCAGCAGTTTCAGGGGGCTCGGCTATGGCTACACCTTC CASSFRGLGYGYTF
TRBJ2-5 NA NA TRBV29-1 TGCAGCGTTGAAATTGGAGGCCAGCCGGAGACCCAGTACTTC CSVEIGGQPETQYF
TRBJ2-2 NA NA TRBV19 TGTGCCAGTAGTATAGATCACGGCACCGGGGAGCTGTTTTTT CASSIDHGTGELFF
TRBJ2-1 NA NA TRBV9 TGTGCCAGCACAACAGGGAAAGTCTCCTACAATGAGCAGTTCTTC CASTTGKVSYNEQFF
TRBJ2-1 NA NA TRBV4-1 TGCGCCAGCAGCCAACGACTACTTCCAATCGGGCAGTTCTTC CASSQRLLPIGQFF
TRBJ2-3 TRBD1 NA TRBV7-6 TGTGCCAGCAGCTCGACAGGGGCGTACACAGATACGCAGTATTTT CASSSTGAYTDTQYF
TRBJ2-3 TRBD2 NA TRBV7-9 TGTGCCAGCAGCCCACCCTATAGCGGGAGCACAGATACGCAGTATTTT CASSPPYSGSTDTQYF
TRBJ1-1 NA NA TRBV19 TGTGCCAGTAGTCAGGGTTTGAACACTGAAGCTTTCTTT CASSQGLNTEAFF
TRBJ2-7 NA few TRBV20-1 TGCAGTGCTAGCGTCGGGGTCGAGCAGTACTTC CSASVGVEQYF
TRBJ1-4 TRBD1 once TRBV7-8 TGTGCCAGCAGCCCCACGACAGGGGCGAATGAAAAACTGTTTTTT CASSPTTGANEKLFF
TRBJ2-5 NA NA TRBV15 TGTGCCACCAGCACCCGGCGGGGAGAGGGGACCCAGTACTTC CATSTRRGEGTQYF
TRBJ1-4 TRBD1 NA TRBV2 TGTGCCAGCACTGCTTGGACAGGGAACCCAACTAATGAAAAACTGTTTTTT CASTAWTGNPTNEKLFF
TRBJ2-7 TRBD2 NA TRBV6-5 TGTGCCAGCAGTTATGGACTAGCGGGAGGGCCGGGTGAGCAGTACTTC CASSYGLAGGPGEQYF
TRBJ2-1 TRBD1 NA TRBV19 TGTGCCAGTAGTATACTTGGACAGGGGGCGTCAGCGGCGGGGAATGAGCAGTTCTTC CASSILGQGASAAGNEQFF
TRBJ2-5 NA NA TRBV30 TGTGCCTGGGGGGCGGGGGAGACCCAGTACTTC CAWGAGETQYF
TRBJ2-1 TRBD1 NA TRBV6-4 TGTGCCAGCAGTGACTCGTTGACAGGGGATGATGAGCAGTTCTTC CASSDSLTGDDEQFF
TRBJ2-2 TRBD2 NA TRBV2 TGTGCCAGCAGAGCCCCCGGGACTAGCGGGAACACCGGGGAGCTGTTTTTT CASRAPGTSGNTGELFF
TRBJ2-5 TRBD1 few TRBV5-1 TGCGCCAGCAGCTTGTCGACAGGGGGCTTGGAGACCCAGTACTTC CASSLSTGGLETQYF
TRBJ2-1 NA NA TRBV28 TGTGCCAGCAGTTTATGTGCCAGATGTGAGCAGTTCTTC CASSLCARCEQFF
TRBJ1-1 NA NA TRBV15 TGTGCCACCAGCAGGATCCTACCAGGCACTGAAGCTTTCTTT CATSRILPGTEAFF
TRBJ2-1 NA NA TRBV19 TGTGCCAGTAATTCCCTTGCGGGCGTGGGGGAGCAGTTCTTC CASNSLAGVGEQFF
TRBJ1-1 NA NA TRBV15 TGTGCCACCAGCAGAGATCAGTTCATGAACACTGAAGCTTTCTTT CATSRDQFMNTEAFF
TRBJ2-3 TRBD2 NA TRBV19 TGTGCCAGTAGCCTAGCGGGACGGACTTGGGGCACAGATACGCAGTATTTT CASSLAGRTWGTDTQYF
TRBJ2-1 NA NA TRBV10-1 TGCGCCAGCAGACCTAAGCGGGCCTCCTACAATGAGCAGTTCTTC CASRPKRASYNEQFF
TRBJ2-7 NA NA TRBV23-1 TGCGCCAGCAGGGATGAAGGGGCAGCGTCCTACGAGCAGTACTTC CASRDEGAASYEQYF
TRBJ2-7 NA once TRBV27 TGTGCCAGCAGTCCCGGGACTCATCCCTACGAGCAGTACTTC CASSPGTHPYEQYF
TRBJ2-7 NA NA TRBV6-5 TGTGCCAGCAGTTCCTCGGACAGCCAAGTTTACTACGAGCAGTACTTC CASSSSDSQVYYEQYF
TRBJ1-1 TRBD1 NA TRBV6-5 TGTGCCAGCATTGGGACAGGAGATTTGAACACTGAAGCTTTCTTT CASIGTGDLNTEAFF
TRBJ2-2 TRBD2 NA TRBV9 TGTGCCAGCAGCGTAGAAACGGGACTAGCGGCAGGGAACACCGGGGAGCTGTTTTTT CASSVETGLAAGNTGELFF
TRBJ2-7 NA NA TRBV14 TGTGCCAGCAGCCAAGAATCCGGAGGAGGGTCGCGCCCATACGAGCAGTACTTC CASSQESGGGSRPYEQYF
TRBJ1-2 NA NA TRBV25-1 TGTGCCAGCAGTTCGTCTGGTACAGGATTGAACTATGGCTACACCTTC CASSSSGTGLNYGYTF
TRBJ2-1 TRBD2 NA TRBV28 TGTGCCAGCAGTACCTTCGCGGGAGGCCGGTACAATGAGCAGTTCTTC CASSTFAGGRYNEQFF
TRBJ2-2 NA NA TRBV4-3 TGCGCCAGCAGCCGGGACACTCCGTCAGCCGGGGAGCTGTTTTTT CASSRDTPSAGELFF
TRBJ1-1 NA once TRBV30 TGTGCCTGGAGTGTAGGGGGGAACACTGAAGCTTTCTTT CAWSVGGNTEAFF
TRBJ2-7 TRBD2 NA TRBV4-3 TGCGCCAGCAGCCAAGATGTACGGGAGGGCCCCTACGAGCAGTACTTC CASSQDVREGPYEQYF
TRBJ2-7 TRBD1 NA TRBV7-3 TGTGCCAGCAGCTTACGACAGGGATCCGAGCAGTACTTC CASSLRQGSEQYF
TRBJ1-5 TRBD1 few TRBV27 TGTGCCAGCAGTCCGACAGGGCCCAATCAGCCCCAGCATTTT CASSPTGPNQPQHF
TRBJ2-3 NA NA TRBV27 TGTGCCAGCAGCAATCTAGCGACCCCAGATACGCAGTATTTT CASSNLATPDTQYF
TRBJ1-1 NA NA TRBV19 TGTGCCAGTAGTATAGAGTGGAGGAGGAACACTGAAGCTTTCTTT CASSIEWRRNTEAFF